A single sample gave rise to the 3 T cell receptor beta chains below, sequenced in a study of T-cell reconstitution after alpha-beta-depleted transplantation in children. The authors prepared the TCRbeta library with unique molecular identifiers. TCRdb fed the PCR reads into MiXCR, producing one record per CDR3 protein. This table holds 350,000 to 500,000 distinct CDR3 sequences, approximately 41% found once. Here the sequenced sample was PBMCs, taken before TCRalphabeta/CD19-depleted stem cell transplant. The receptors here all came from a girl aged 2 to 9 with aplastic anemia, due to receive a stem cell transplant.

The V call is TRBV7-2, the J call TRBJ2-3; 11 bases map to TRBD2. V shed 1 base and J 7 bases; nucleotides not matched to a gene: 7. Germline V gene lookup returns CDR1 SGHTA and CDR2 FQGNSA. The CDR3 runs to 16 residues. Here the CDR3 reads CASSLDYTSGGHTQYF. Here the CDR3 DNA reads TGTGCCAGCAGCTTAGATTACACTAGCGGGGGACATACGCAGTATTTT.

This clonotype was found once. The chain links TRBV10-3 to TRBJ1-2; weak D call: TRBD1 (5 bases). Trimming took off 3 bases at V and 6 bases at J, with 20 bases between the two ends. The germline V gene has CDR1 ENHRY and CDR2 SYGVKD. The CDR3 is 16 residues long. Here the CDR3 DNA reads TGTGCCATCAGTGACCCTTTCTCAGGGAGATCGAATGGCTACACCTTC. It codes for CAISDPFSGRSNGYTF.

This clonotype has a single count. The V and J genes are TRBV20-1 and TRBJ1-5; D possibly corresponds to TRBD1 (6 bases). The CDR3 is 15 residues long. V shed 4 bases and J shed 5 bases, with 18 bases lying between them. Germline-derived CDR1 and CDR2 are DFQATT and SNEGSKA (reference sequence). DNA of the CDR3: TGCAGTGCTACCCTGGGCCGGGGGCTGCATCAGCCCCAGCATTTT. It encodes CSATLGRGLHQPQHF.